Shown below are 17 T cell receptor beta chains from a single sample sequenced in a study of blood T cell repertoires in COVID-19. Generated by immunoSEQ multiplex PCR, the TCRdb table keeps only in-frame clones and is missing some. This table has 250,000 to 300,000 clones, around 80% appearing once. The source material was PBMCs or T cells enriched from blood (not recorded which). These receptors were obtained from a young man with acute COVID-19.

The rearrangement uses TRBV13 and TRBJ2-5; the match to TRBD2 covers 7 bases. V lost 0 bases to trimming and J lost 10 bases; unmatched junction nucleotides: 11. Germline CDR1 is PRHDT and CDR2 is FYEKMQ (reference sequence). This CDR3 spans 15 amino acids. The chain's CDR3 is CASSLGVVAGTDQYF. The CDR3 DNA is TGTGCCAGCAGCTTAGGGGTGGTAGCGGGTACGGACCAGTACTTC.

DNA of the CDR3: TGTGCCACCAGGAGGGGGGAGGGCGTGGACACTGAAGCTTTCTTT. As protein: CATRRGEGVDTEAFF. V gene TRBV24-1 combines with J gene TRBJ1-1; weak D call: TRBD1 (6 bases). This CDR3 region has 15 residues. Germline V gene data show CDR1 as KGHDR and CDR2 as SFDVKD. V lost 7 bases, J lost 3 bases, and 17 bases lay in between.

This clone has only one observation. The J gene is TRBJ2-7, the V gene TRBV30; D gene unclear. This CDR3 contains 12 residues. Trimming left V 5 bases short and J 4 bases short, with 12 bases between. CDR1 is GTSNPN and CDR2 is SVGIG in the germline V gene (reference sequence). CDR3 protein: CAWQDKGYEQYV. CDR3 DNA: TGTGCCTGGCAGGATAAAGGATACGAGCAGTACGTC.

This sequence joins TRBV5-8 and TRBJ2-1, with TRBD1 identical over 10 bases. Germline V gives CDR1 SGHTS, CDR2 YDEGEE. V trimming: 4 bases; J trimming: 9 bases; junction bases outside the gene matches: 10. This CDR3 contains 15 residues. The CDR3 DNA is TGTGCCAGCAGCGGACCCGGGACAGGGGAGGGTGAGCAGTTCTTC. This translates into CASSGPGTGEGEQFF.

This clone was found many times. This chain joins TRBV24-1 and TRBJ1-2; 9 positions match TRBD1. CDR3 length: 13 amino acids. Germline V gene data show CDR1 as KGHDR and CDR2 as SFDVKD. The V and J ends lost 5 bases and 9 bases, in that order; junction bases with no gene match: 6. CDR3 protein: CATSGRTGASYTF. In DNA, the CDR3 is TGTGCCACCAGTGGAAGGACAGGGGCTAGCTACACCTTC.

The CDR3 DNA sequence: TGTGCCAGCAGTGAAGCGGCTGCCAAAGAGACCCAGTACTTC. Protein: CASSEAAAKETQYF. This rearrangement joins TRBV6-1 to TRBJ2-5; D uncertain. The CDR3 spans 14 residues. Trimming shortened V by 0 bases and J by 3 bases, and 8 bases separated the two germline ends. Germline V lookup: CDR1 MNHNS, CDR2 SASEGT.

This CDR3 is CASSYEEGYGELFF. CDR3 in DNA: TGTGCCAGCAGTTACGAGGAGGGGTACGGGGAGCTGTTTTTT. This chain links TRBV6-5 with TRBJ2-2; perhaps TRBD2 as D (6 bases). V was shortened by 2 bases and J by 7 bases, with 11 bases between the two germline ends. Germline CDR1 MNHEY, CDR2 SVGAGI. This CDR3 has 14 residues.

This clone was picked up a small number of times. This chain uses TRBV9 with TRBJ1-4; possibly TRBD1 for D (6 bases). Germline lookup yields CDR1 SGDLS and CDR2 YYNGEE. The CDR3 runs to 15 residues. The V and J ends lost 0 bases and 6 bases respectively, with 12 bases between them. CDR3 nucleotides: TGTGCCAGCAGCGTAGGAGTAAAGGGGGATGAAAAACTGTTTTTT. Its translation is CASSVGVKGDEKLFF. Full variable domain (outside the CDR3, taken from reference TRBV9 and TRBJ1-4): DSGVTQTPKHLITATGQRVTLRCSPRSGDLSVYWYQQSLDQGLQFLIQYYNGEERAKGNILERFSAQQFPDLHSELNLSSLELGDSALYFCASSVGVKGDEKLFFGSGTQLSVL.

This clone appeared many times. V is TRBV6-5 and J is TRBJ1-5; 8 positions agree with TRBD1. This CDR3 region has 15 residues. Germline V gene data show CDR1 as MNHEY and CDR2 as SVGAGI. The V gene end was trimmed by 6 bases and the J gene end by 5 bases; junction bases not matched to a gene: 9. The CDR3 DNA follows: TGTGCCAGCAGCCGAGACGTGGACAGGGATCAGCCCCAGCATTTT. Its protein product is CASSRDVDRDQPQHF.

This chain links TRBV18 with TRBJ1-1, with no clear D. In germline, CDR1 is KGHSH, CDR2 LQKENI. Trimming stripped 6 bases from V and 1 base from J, with 12 bases between. CDR3 length: 14 amino acids. Written as DNA, the CDR3 is TGTGCCAGCTCCGGGTTTCATAGGAACACTGAAGCTTTCTTT. It is translated as CASSGFHRNTEAFF.

The chain joins TRBV2 to TRBJ2-5, with TRBD1 identical over 7 bases. This CDR3 spans 14 amino acids. The junction had 8 bases not matched to a gene; V was cut back by 5 bases and J by 5 bases. Germline lookup yields CDR1 SNHLY and CDR2 FYNNEI. The CDR3 region has the DNA TGTGCCAGCAGTAACAGGGGAAGGACGGAGACCCAGTACTTC. Protein product: CASSNRGRTETQYF.

This chain links TRBV27 with TRBJ2-5; 8 nucleotides agree with TRBD2. The germline V gene has CDR1 MNHEY and CDR2 SMNVEV (reference sequence). The trim removed 6 bases at V and 1 base at J, leaving 16 bases unmatched. This CDR3 comprises 18 residues. DNA of the CDR3: TGTGCCAGCAGCCCCGGGACTAGTCGTAGTTCAACCCAAGAGACCCAGTACTTC. This gives the protein CASSPGTSRSSTQETQYF.

In this sample, this clone turned up a few times. The gene calls are TRBV14 and TRBJ2-2; 8 bases line up with TRBD2. With V trimmed by 4 bases and J by 7 bases, 8 bases remained unmatched. The germline V gene has CDR1 SGHDN and CDR2 FVKESK. The CDR3 runs 15 residues. DNA of the CDR3: TGTGCCAGCAGCCGTCCCAGCGGGGGTTACGGGGAGCTGTTTTTT. Protein sequence: CASSRPSGGYGELFF.

This clone was observed a handful of times. V is TRBV24-1 and J is TRBJ2-5; 7 bases line up with TRBD1. This CDR3 has 12 residues. Germline CDR1 and CDR2: KGHDR and SFDVKD. J gave up 11 bases and V 4 bases, and 6 bases lay outside the gene matches. CDR3 region: CATSEFTGVQYF. In DNA form, the CDR3 reads TGTGCCACCAGTGAATTCACAGGGGTGCAGTACTTC.

The V and J genes are TRBV9 and TRBJ2-3, with 11 bases matching TRBD2. Germline-derived CDR1 and CDR2 are SGDLS and YYNGEE. J lost 1 base, V lost 3 bases, and 7 bases had no gene match. CDR3 length: 17 amino acids. CDR3 coding DNA: TGTGCCAGCAGCGCGACCGGGACTAGCGGCCGCACAGATACGCAGTATTTT. Translating it yields CASSATGTSGRTDTQYF.

This clone came up once. The chain carries TRBV5-1 and TRBJ1-2, with TRBD1 matching 10 bases. The V segment lost 4 bases and the J segment 2 bases; nucleotides outside the gene matches: 8. This CDR3 region has 16 residues. Germline assignment: CDR1 SGHRS and CDR2 YFSETQ. In DNA form, the CDR3 reads TGCGCCAGCAGCCTCGCACCGGGACAGGGGAACTATGGCTACACCTTC. It encodes CASSLAPGQGNYGYTF.

This clone was found many times. DNA of the CDR3: TGTGCCAGCAGTGCACTAACCGGGACAGCCTTAGCCAAAAACATTCAGTACTTC. This sequence encodes CASSALTGTALAKNIQYF. The chain has TRBV27 and TRBJ2-4; 7 positions agree with TRBD1. The CDR3 has 18 amino acids. Per germline, CDR1 MNHEY and CDR2 SMNVEV (reference sequence). The junction had 13 bases not matched to a gene; V was cut back by 5 bases and J by 0 bases.